The text below deals with one T cell receptor (beta chain). Its specificity is unknown. This sample is drawn from a study of regulatory T cells in long-lasting Graves disease. Time point denoted: persistent/refractory GD, antithyroid drugs over 5 years with positive TRAb. Generation of the TCR library employed RNA extracted from PBMCs. Germline loops: CDR1 SEHNR, CDR2 FQNEAQ (reference sequence). Trimming removed 5 bases at V and 0 bases at J, with 7 bases between. The CDR3 totals 13 residues. iRepertoire HTBI primers and Arm-PCR of CDR3 regions built TCR beta libraries. One entry per CDR3 protein results from TCRdb running MiXCR on the multiplex PCR reads. The repertoire includes over 650,000 distinct CDR3 sequences, 30% of them detected once, and roughly 40% sits in the top ten. Whole-study findings and limits: Compared with new cases, persistent Graves' patients showed reduced TCR diversity.

This sequence joins TRBV7-9 and TRBJ2-5, with unresolved D. Sequences were derived from peripheral blood mononuclear cells (PBMCs), sampled when the disease was refractory, from a patient treated with antithyroid drugs. The receptor was derived from a female donor with Graves disease. In DNA form, the CDR3 reads TGTGCCAGCAGCCAACGGCACCAAGAGACCCAGTACTTC. Encoded protein: CASSQRHQETQYF. Based on the CDR3 plus reference TRBV7-9 and TRBJ2-5, the full variable domain is DTGVSQNPRHKITKRGQNVTFRCDPISEHNRLYWYRQTLGQGPEFLTYFQNEAQLEKSRLLSDRFSAERPKGSFSTLEIQRTEQGDSAMYLCASSQRHQETQYFGPGTRLLVL.